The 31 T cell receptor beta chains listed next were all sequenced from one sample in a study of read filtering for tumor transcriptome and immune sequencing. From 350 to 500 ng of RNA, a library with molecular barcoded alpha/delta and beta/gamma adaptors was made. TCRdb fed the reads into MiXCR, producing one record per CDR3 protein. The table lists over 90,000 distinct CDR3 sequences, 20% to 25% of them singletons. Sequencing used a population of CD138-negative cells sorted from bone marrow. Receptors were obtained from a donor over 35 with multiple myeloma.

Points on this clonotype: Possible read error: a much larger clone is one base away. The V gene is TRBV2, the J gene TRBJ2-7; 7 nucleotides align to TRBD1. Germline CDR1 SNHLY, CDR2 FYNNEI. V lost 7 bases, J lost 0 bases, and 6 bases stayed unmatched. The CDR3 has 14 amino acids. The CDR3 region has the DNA TGTGCCAGCAAGGCGTGGGACAGCTCCTACGAGCAGTACTTC. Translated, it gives CASKAWDSSYEQYF.

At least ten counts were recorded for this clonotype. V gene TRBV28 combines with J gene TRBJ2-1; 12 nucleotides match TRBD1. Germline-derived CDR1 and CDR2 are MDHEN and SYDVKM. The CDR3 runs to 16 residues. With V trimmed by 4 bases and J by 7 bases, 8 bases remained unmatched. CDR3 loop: CASSSAGTGGKNEQFF. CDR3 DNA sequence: TGTGCCAGCAGTTCGGCCGGGACAGGGGGCAAAAATGAGCAGTTCTTC. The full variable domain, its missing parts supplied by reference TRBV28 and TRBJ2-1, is DVKVTQSSRYLVKRTGEKVFLECVQDMDHENMFWYRQDPGLGLRLIYFSYDVKMKEKGDIPEGYSVSREKKERFSLILESASTNQTSMYLCASSSAGTGGKNEQFFGPGTRLTVL.

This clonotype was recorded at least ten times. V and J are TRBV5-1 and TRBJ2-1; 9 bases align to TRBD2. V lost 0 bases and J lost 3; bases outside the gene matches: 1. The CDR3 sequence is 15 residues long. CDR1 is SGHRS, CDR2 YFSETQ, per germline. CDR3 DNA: TGCGCCAGCAGCTTGGGACTAGCGGACTACAATGAGCAGTTCTTC. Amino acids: CASSLGLADYNEQFF.

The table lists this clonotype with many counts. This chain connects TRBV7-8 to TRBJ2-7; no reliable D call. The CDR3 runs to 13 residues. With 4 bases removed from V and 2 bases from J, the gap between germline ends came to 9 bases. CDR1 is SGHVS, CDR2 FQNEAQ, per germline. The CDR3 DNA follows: TGTGCCAGCAGCTCCGTCGCCACCTACGAGCAGTACTTC. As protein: CASSSVATYEQYF.

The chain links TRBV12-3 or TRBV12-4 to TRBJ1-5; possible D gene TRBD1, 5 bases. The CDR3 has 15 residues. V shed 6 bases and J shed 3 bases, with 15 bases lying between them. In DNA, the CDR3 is TGTGCCAGCAGCTCAGGGAGGGGCCCCAATCAGCCCCAGCATTTT. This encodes CASSSGRGPNQPQHF.

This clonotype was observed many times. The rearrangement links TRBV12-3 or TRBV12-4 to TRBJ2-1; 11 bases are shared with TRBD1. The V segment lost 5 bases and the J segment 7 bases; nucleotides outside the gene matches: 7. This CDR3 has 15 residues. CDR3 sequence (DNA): TGTGCCAGCAGTCCCGGTGGGACAGGGGGAAATGAGCAGTTCTTC. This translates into CASSPGGTGGNEQFF.

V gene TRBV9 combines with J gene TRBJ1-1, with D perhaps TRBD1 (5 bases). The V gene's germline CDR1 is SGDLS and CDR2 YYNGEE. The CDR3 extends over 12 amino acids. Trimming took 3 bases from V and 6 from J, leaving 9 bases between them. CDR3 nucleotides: TGTGCCAGCAGCGCCGCAGGGTCTGAAGCTTTCTTT. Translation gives CASSAAGSEAFF. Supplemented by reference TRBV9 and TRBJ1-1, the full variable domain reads DSGVTQTPKHLITATGQRVTLRCSPRSGDLSVYWYQQSLDQGLQFLIQYYNGEERAKGNILERFSAQQFPDLHSELNLSSLELGDSALYFCASSAAGSEAFFGQGTRLTVV.

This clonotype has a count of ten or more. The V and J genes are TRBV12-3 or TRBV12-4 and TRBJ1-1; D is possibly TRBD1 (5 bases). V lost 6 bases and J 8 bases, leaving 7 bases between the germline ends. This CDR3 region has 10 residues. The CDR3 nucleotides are TGTGCCAGCAGGGAGGGGGAAGCTTTCTTT. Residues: CASREGEAFF.

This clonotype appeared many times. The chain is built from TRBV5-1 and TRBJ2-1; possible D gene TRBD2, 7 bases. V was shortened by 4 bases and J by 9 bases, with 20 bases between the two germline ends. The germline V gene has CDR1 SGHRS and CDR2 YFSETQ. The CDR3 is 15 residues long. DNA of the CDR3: TGCGCCAGCAGCCTTCTGGGGGGGGGCCCAGTTGAGCAGTTCTTC. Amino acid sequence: CASSLLGGGPVEQFF. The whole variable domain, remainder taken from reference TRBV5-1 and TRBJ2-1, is KAGVTQTPRYLIKTRGQQVTLSCSPISGHRSVSWYQQTPGQGLQFLFEYFSETQRNKGNFPGRFSGRQFSNSRSEMNVSTLELGDSALYLCASSLLGGGPVEQFFGPGTRLTVL.

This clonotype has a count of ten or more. The CDR3 loop reads CASTRTGGAGANVLTF. In DNA, the CDR3 is TGCGCCAGCACCCGTACAGGGGGCGCTGGGGCCAACGTCCTGACTTTC. The chain uses TRBV5-1 and TRBJ2-6; 9 nucleotides agree with TRBD1. V lost 6 bases, J lost 2 bases, and 6 bases stayed unmatched. CDR3 length: 16 amino acids. Germline values: CDR1 SGHRS, CDR2 YFSETQ.

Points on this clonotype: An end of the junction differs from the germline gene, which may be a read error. CDR3 nucleotide sequence: TGTGCCAGCAGTCCAGGTACCTACAATGAGCGGTTCTTC. This codes for CASSPGTYNERFF. J is TRBJ2-1 and V is TRBV27; no clear D gene. Germline V gene lookup returns CDR1 MNHEY and CDR2 SMNVEV (reference sequence). CDR3 size: 13 residues.

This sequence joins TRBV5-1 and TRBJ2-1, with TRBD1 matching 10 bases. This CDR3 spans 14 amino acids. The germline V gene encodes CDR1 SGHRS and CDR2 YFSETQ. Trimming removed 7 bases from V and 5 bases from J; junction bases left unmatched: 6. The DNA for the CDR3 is TGCGCCAGCGCCCGGGACAGGGGAAACAATGAGCAGTTCTTC. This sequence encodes CASARDRGNNEQFF.

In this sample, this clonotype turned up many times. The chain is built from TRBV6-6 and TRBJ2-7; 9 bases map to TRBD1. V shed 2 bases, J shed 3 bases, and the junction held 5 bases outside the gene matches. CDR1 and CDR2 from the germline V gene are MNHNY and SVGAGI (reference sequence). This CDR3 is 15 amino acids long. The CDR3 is CASSYRGQGNYEQYF. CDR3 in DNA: TGTGCCAGCAGTTACCGCGGACAGGGGAACTACGAGCAGTACTTC.

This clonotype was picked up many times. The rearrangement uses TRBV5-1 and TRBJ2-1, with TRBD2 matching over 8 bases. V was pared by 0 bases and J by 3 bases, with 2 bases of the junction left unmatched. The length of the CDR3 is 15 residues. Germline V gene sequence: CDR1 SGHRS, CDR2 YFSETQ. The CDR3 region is CASSLEAGGYNEQFF. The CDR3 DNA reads TGCGCCAGCAGCTTGGAGGCGGGGGGCTACAATGAGCAGTTCTTC.

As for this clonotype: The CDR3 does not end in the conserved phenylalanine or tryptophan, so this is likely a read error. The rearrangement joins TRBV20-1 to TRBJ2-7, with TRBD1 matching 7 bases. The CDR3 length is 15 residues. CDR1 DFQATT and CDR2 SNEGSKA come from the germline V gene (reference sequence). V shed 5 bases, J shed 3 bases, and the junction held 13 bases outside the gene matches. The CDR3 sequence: CSAQGNRGLLYEQYL. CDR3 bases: TGCAGTGCTCAAGGGAACAGGGGCCTGCTCTACGAGCAGTACCTT.

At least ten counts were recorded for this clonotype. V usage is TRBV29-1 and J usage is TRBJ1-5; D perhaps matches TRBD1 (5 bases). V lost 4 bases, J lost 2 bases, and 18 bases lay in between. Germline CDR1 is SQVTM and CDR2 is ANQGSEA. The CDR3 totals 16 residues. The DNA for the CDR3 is TGCAGCGTTGTCTTTCGGGGGGGTGCCGGCAATCAGCCCCAGCATTTT. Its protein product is CSVVFRGGAGNQPQHF.

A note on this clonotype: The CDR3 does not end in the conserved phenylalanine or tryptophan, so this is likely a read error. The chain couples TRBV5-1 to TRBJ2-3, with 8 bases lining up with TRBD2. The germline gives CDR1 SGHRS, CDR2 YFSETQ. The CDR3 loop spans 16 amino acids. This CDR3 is CAISLPSGSSTDTQYL. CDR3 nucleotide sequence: TGCGCCATCAGCCTTCCTAGCGGGTCCTCCACAGATACGCAGTATTTA.

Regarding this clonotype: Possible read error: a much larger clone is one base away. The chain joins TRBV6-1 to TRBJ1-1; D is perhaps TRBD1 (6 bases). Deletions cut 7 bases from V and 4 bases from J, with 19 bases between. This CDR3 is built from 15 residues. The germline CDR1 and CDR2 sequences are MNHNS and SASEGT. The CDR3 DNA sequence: TGTGCCAGCACTCAGGGGAGCCGACTAGTCACTGAAGCTTTCTTT. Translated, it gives CASTQGSRLVTEAFF.

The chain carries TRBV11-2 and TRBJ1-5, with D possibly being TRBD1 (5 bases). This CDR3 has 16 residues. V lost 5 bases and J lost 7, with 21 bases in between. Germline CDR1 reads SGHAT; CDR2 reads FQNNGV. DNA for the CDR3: TGTGCCAGCAGCGCCACGGCAGCTCAGGGAGTACAGCCCCAGCATTTT. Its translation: CASSATAAQGVQPQHF.

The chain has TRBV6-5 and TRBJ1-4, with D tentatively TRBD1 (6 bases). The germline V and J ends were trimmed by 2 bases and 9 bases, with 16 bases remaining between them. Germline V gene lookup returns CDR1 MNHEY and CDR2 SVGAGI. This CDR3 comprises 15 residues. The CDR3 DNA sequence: TGTGCCAGCAGTTACCGAGGAGGGGGAGCGAAAAAACTGTTTTTT. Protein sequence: CASSYRGGGAKKLFF.

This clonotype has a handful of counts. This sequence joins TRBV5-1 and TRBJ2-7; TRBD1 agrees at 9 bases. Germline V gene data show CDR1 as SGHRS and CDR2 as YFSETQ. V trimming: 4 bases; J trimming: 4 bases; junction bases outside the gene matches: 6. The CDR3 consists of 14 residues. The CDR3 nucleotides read TGCGCCAGCAGCGGGGACAGGGCCCTGTACGAGCAGTACTTC. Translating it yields CASSGDRALYEQYF.

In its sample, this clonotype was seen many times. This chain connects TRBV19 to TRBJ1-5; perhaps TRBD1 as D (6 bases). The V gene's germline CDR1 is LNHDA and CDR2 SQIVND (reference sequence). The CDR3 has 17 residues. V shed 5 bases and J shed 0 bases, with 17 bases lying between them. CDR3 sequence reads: CASSPRGPGGSNQPQHF. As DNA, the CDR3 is TGTGCCAGTAGTCCTCGGGGGCCTGGGGGTAGCAATCAGCCCCAGCATTTT.

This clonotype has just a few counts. The CDR3 here is CASSLGGGGTDEQYF. CDR3 nucleotide sequence: TGCGCCAGCAGCTTGGGTGGCGGGGGGACCGACGAGCAGTACTTC. This sequence joins TRBV5-1 and TRBJ2-7, with 8 nucleotides matching TRBD2. The CDR3 totals 15 residues. Trimming took 0 bases from V and 5 from J; bases not matched to a gene: 7. In germline, CDR1 is SGHRS, CDR2 YFSETQ.

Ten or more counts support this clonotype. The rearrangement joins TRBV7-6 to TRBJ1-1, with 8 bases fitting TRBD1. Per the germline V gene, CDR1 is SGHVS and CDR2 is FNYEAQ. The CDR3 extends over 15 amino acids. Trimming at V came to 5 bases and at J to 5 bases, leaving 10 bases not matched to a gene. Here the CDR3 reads CASSAQTGARTEAFF. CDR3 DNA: TGTGCCAGCAGCGCCCAGACAGGGGCGCGGACTGAAGCTTTCTTT.

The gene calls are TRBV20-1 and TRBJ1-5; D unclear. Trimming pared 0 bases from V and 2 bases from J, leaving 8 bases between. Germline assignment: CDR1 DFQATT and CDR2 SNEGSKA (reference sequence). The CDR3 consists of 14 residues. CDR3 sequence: CSARDLRGNQPQHF. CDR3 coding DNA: TGCAGTGCTAGAGATCTGAGAGGCAATCAGCCCCAGCATTTT.

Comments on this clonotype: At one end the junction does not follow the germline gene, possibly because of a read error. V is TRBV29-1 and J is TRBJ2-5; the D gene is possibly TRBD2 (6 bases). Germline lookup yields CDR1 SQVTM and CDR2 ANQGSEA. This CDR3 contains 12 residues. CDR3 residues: CSMEGRQEAQYF. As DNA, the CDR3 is TGCAGCATGGAGGGGAGGCAAGAGGCCCAGTACTTC.

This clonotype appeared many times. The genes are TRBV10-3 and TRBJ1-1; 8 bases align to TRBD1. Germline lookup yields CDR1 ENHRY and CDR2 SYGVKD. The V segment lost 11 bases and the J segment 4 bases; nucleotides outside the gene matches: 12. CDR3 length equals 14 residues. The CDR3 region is CASGQGLDVTEAFF. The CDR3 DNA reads TGTGCCTCAGGACAGGGACTAGATGTCACTGAAGCTTTCTTT.

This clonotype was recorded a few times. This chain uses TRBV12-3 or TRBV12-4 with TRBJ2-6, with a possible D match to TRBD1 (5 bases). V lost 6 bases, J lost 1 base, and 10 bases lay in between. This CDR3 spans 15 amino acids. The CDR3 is CASRKQVSGANVLTF. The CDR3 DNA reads TGTGCCAGCAGGAAACAGGTTTCTGGGGCCAACGTCCTGACTTTC.

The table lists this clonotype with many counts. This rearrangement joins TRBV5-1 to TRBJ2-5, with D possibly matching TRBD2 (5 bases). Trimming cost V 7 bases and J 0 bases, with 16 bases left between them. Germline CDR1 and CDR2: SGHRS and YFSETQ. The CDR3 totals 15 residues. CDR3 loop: CASCPSGGYQETQYF. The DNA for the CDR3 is TGCGCCAGCTGCCCCTCAGGCGGGTACCAAGAGACCCAGTACTTC. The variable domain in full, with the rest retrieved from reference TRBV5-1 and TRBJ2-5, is KAGVTQTPRYLIKTRGQQVTLSCSPISGHRSVSWYQQTPGQGLQFLFEYFSETQRNKGNFPGRFSGRQFSNSRSEMNVSTLELGDSALYLCASCPSGGYQETQYFGPGTRLLVL.

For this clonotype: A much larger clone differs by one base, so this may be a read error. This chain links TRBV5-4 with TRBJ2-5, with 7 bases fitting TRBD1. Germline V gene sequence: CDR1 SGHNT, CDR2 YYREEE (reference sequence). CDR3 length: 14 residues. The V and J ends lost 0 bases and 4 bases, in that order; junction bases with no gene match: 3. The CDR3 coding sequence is TGTGCCAGCAGCTTGGGGGCAGGGGGAGAGACCCAGTACTTC. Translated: CASSLGAGGETQYF.

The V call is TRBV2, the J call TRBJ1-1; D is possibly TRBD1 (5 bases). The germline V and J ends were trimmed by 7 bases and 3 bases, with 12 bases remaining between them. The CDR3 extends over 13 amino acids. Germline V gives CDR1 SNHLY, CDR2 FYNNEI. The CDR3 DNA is TGTGCCAGCACCCCGAGGGGTGACACTGAAGCTTTCTTT. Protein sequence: CASTPRGDTEAFF.